This is a list of T cell receptor beta chains from one sample in a study of cytomegalovirus exposure and HLA in healthy donors. Sequenced by immunoSEQ multiplex PCR; TCRdb stores in-frame clones only, minus some. The sample yields over 90,000 clones, roughly two thirds seen once. Sample: PBMCs. Source of these receptors: a woman aged 45-65 years in good health and CMV-seropositive. CDR3s include the opening cysteine and the closing phenylalanine or tryptophan. The order of the fields is J gene, V gene, D gene, clone size, CDR3 length, CDR3 protein, CDR3 DNA. A D gene is named only where the DNA matches it firmly. The size of a clone is reported for some rows only, either as once, few or many, or as a class for expanded clones.

>TRBJ2-1|TRBV7-2|.|few|18
CAAEGDRRGGSSYNEQFF
TGTGCCGCTGAAGGCGACAGGCGGGGAGGGAGCTCCTACAATGAGCAGTTCTTC
>TRBJ2-7|TRBV6-1|TRBD2|.|15
CASSEGLAGAYEQYF
TGTGCCAGCAGTGAAGGACTAGCGGGAGCCTATGAGCAGTACTTC
>TRBJ2-7|TRBV9|TRBD1|.|15
CASSVGVDRRYEQYF
TGTGCCAGCAGCGTAGGGGTGGACAGGCGATACGAGCAGTACTTC
>TRBJ2-7|TRBV11-2|TRBD2|few|15
CASSLDRGGSYEQYF
TGTGCCAGCAGCTTAGATCGGGGAGGGTCCTACGAGCAGTACTTC
>TRBJ2-4|TRBV5-4|.|.|15
CASSPPGETKNIQYF
TGTGCCAGCAGCCCCCCGGGGGAGACCAAAAACATTCAGTACTTC
>TRBJ1-4|TRBV7-9|TRBD1|.|15
CASSRTDRGREKLFF
TGTGCCAGCAGCCGGACCGACAGGGGTAGAGAAAAACTGTTTTTT
>TRBJ1-2|TRBV28|.|.|15
CASSIHTGQSYGYTF
TGTGCCAGCAGTATACACACAGGGCAATCCTATGGCTACACCTTC
>TRBJ2-7|TRBV5-1|TRBD2|.|16
CASSLNLAGAQYEQYF
TGCGCCAGCAGCTTGAACCTAGCGGGTGCCCAATACGAGCAGTACTTC
>TRBJ2-7|TRBV6-5|TRBD1|.|14
CASRTGQGAYEQYF
TGTGCCAGCAGAACGGGACAGGGGGCATACGAGCAGTACTTC
>TRBJ2-5|TRBV7-9|.|few|13
CASSTPAKETQYF
TGTGCCAGCAGCACCCCAGCGAAAGAGACCCAGTACTTC
>TRBJ2-3|TRBV7-2|.|.|18
CASSLVWRSGASTDTQYF
TGTGCCAGCAGCTTAGTGTGGCGTAGCGGAGCTAGCACAGATACGCAGTATTTT
>TRBJ2-2|TRBV5-5|TRBD2|.|17
CASSGGLAGVNTGELFF
TGTGCCAGCAGCGGCGGGCTAGCGGGAGTTAACACCGGGGAGCTGTTTTTT
>TRBJ1-3|TRBV20-1|.|few|11
CSANTGNTIYF
TGCAGTGCAAACACGGGAAACACCATATATTTT
>TRBJ1-1|TRBV5-6|TRBD1|once|15
CASSFGTGRFTEAFF
TGTGCCAGCAGCTTTGGGACAGGGAGGTTTACTGAAGCTTTCTTT
>TRBJ2-3|TRBV9|.|few|13
CASSAIGADTQYF
TGTGCCAGCAGCGCGATCGGGGCAGATACGCAGTATTTT
>TRBJ2-1|TRBV5-4|TRBD2|.|12
CASFKRGEEQFF
TGTGCCAGCTTTAAGCGGGGGGAGGAGCAGTTCTTC
>TRBJ1-1|TRBV2|.|.|15
CASTGVDLPNTEAFF
TGTGCCAGCACGGGGGTAGACTTACCGAACACTGAAGCTTTCTTT
>TRBJ1-1|TRBV28|.|few|15
CASSLAGDWNTEAFF
TGTGCCAGCAGCCTCGCAGGGGATTGGAACACTGAAGCTTTCTTT
>TRBJ1-1|TRBV5-1|.|.|13
CASRPTVRAEAFF
TGCGCCAGCAGGCCGACAGTTCGGGCTGAAGCTTTCTTT